The 11 T cell receptor beta chains below all came from one sample that was sequenced in a study of shared clonotypes between healthy human individuals. As defined, naive CD8 cells were CD45RO-negative and positively selected for CCR7, with terminally differentiated effector memory CD45RA+ cells excluded. Measured with immunoSEQ multiplex PCR; TCRdb has only the in-frame clones, and not every one. The sample comprises about 820,000 clones, roughly 92% of which are singletons, and around 24% rests with the top ten. Sequenced: naive CD8+ T cells sorted from blood. These receptors were collected from a man aged 25-45 years in good health.

As regards this clone: The junction does not match germline at one end; this may be a read error. The genes are TRBV7-7 and TRBJ2-1, with D tentatively TRBD1 or TRBD2 (7 bases each). Looked up from germline, CDR1 is SSHAT and CDR2 is FNYEAQ (reference sequence). The CDR3 spans 13 residues. The CDR3 bases are TGTGCTAGCAGGGGGGGATCCGGGACGGTGCAGTTCTTC. Translated, it gives CASRGGSGTVQFF. Filled out from reference TRBV7-7 and TRBJ2-1, the complete variable domain reads GAGVSQSPRYKVTKRGQDVTLRCDPISSHATLYWYQQALGQGPEFLTYFNYEAQPDKSGLPSDRFSAERPEGSISTLTIQRTEQRDSAMYRCASRGGSGTVQFFGPGTRLTVL.

The chain combines TRBV2 with TRBJ2-7; perhaps TRBD2 as D (6 bases). The CDR3 has 14 amino acids. In germline, CDR1 is SNHLY, CDR2 FYNNEI. With 6 bases removed from V and 3 bases from J, the gap between germline ends came to 15 bases. This CDR3 is CASRPRGDLYEQYF. The CDR3 coding sequence is TGTGCCAGCAGGCCCCGCGGGGATCTCTACGAGCAGTACTTC.

The V gene is TRBV10-1, the J gene TRBJ2-1, with 10 nucleotides matching TRBD2. The trim removed 1 base at V and 9 bases at J, leaving 6 bases unmatched. This CDR3 has 15 residues. Germline V gene lookup returns CDR1 WNHNN and CDR2 SYGVQD (reference sequence). DNA for the CDR3: TGCGCCAGCAGTGAGTTTCTAGCGGGAGATAGTGAGCAGTTCTTC. It is translated as CASSEFLAGDSEQFF.

V and J are TRBV28 and TRBJ1-1, with D possibly being TRBD1 (5 bases). Germline V gives CDR1 MDHEN, CDR2 SYDVKM. The CDR3 spans 20 residues. Trimming took off 5 bases at V and 11 bases at J, with 39 bases between the two ends. As DNA, the CDR3 is TGTGCCAGCAGTCCCCCCATCGGTAAGGGGTTAGGTACCATACAGACGAGGGCTTTCTTT. It codes for CASSPPIGKGLGTIQTRAFF.

The rearrangement joins TRBV6-5 to TRBJ2-7; 10 positions agree with TRBD1. Germline trimming cut 0 bases from V and 7 bases from J; bases unmatched to any gene: 6. The CDR3 loop spans 15 amino acids. From germline, CDR1 is MNHEY and CDR2 SVGAGI. DNA for the CDR3: TGTGCCAGCAGTTACTCCCGGACAGGGGGGGAAGAGCAGTACTTC. It specifies CASSYSRTGGEEQYF.

The chain carries TRBV6-1 and TRBJ2-7, with D unclear. The ends were cut back, 1 base at V and 3 bases at J, with 10 bases in the middle. Germline assignment: CDR1 MNHNS and CDR2 SASEGT. The CDR3 has 14 amino acids. The CDR3 DNA sequence: TGTGCCAGCAGTGAAGAGTTCTATGGCTACGAGCAGTACTTC. Translated: CASSEEFYGYEQYF.

V and J are TRBV5-1 and TRBJ2-7; maybe TRBD1 (5 bases). The CDR3 is made up of 15 amino acids. CDR1 and CDR2 (germline): SGHRS, YFSETQ. Trimming left V 0 bases short and J 0 bases short, with 10 bases between. CDR3 loop: CASSLGTQGSYEQYF. CDR3 DNA: TGCGCCAGCAGCTTGGGAACCCAGGGCTCCTACGAGCAGTACTTC.

The chain uses TRBV4-3 and TRBJ2-3, with D unresolved. CDR1 is LGHNA and CDR2 is YSLEER in the germline V gene. Trimming shortened V by 0 bases and J by 2 bases, and 9 bases separated the two germline ends. CDR3 length: 15 amino acids. In nucleotides, the CDR3 is TGCGCCAGCAGCCAAGATGGTCGGCTCACAGATACGCAGTATTTT. It translates to CASSQDGRLTDTQYF.

The CDR3 sequence: CASSLAPGPGMREQYF. The CDR3 DNA follows: TGTGCCAGCAGCTTGGCCCCGGGACCGGGGATGCGCGAGCAGTACTTC. The V call is TRBV5-4, the J call TRBJ2-7; either TRBD1 or TRBD2 may supply D (5 bases each). Germline lookup yields CDR1 SGHNT and CDR2 YYREEE (reference sequence). This CDR3 has 16 residues. The V and J ends lost 0 bases and 6 bases respectively, with 19 bases between them.

V is TRBV10-3 and J is TRBJ2-7, with 9 bases identical to TRBD1. V was pared by 8 bases and J by 0 bases, with 5 bases of the junction left unmatched. Germline V lookup: CDR1 ENHRY, CDR2 SYGVKD. The CDR3 is made up of 14 amino acids. CDR3 amino acids: CAIREGQGSYEQYF. CDR3 bases: TGTGCCATCCGAGAGGGACAGGGCTCCTACGAGCAGTACTTC.

The V and J genes are TRBV29-1 and TRBJ1-5; 11 bases are a match to TRBD1. The CDR3 has 13 amino acids. V lost 6 bases and J lost 4; bases outside the gene matches: 2. Germline V CDR1 and CDR2: SQVTM, ANQGSEA. The CDR3 protein is CSVGTGGNQPQHF. CDR3 in DNA: TGCAGCGTAGGGACAGGGGGGAATCAGCCCCAGCATTTT.